This TCR beta chain was documented in a study of cytomegalovirus exposure and HLA in healthy donors. Across the whole study: The study placed around 80% of its 398 genotyped donors in the Caucasian-associated ancestry cluster. The study's findings and limits: An analysis done earlier found most TCR beta V segments productive about 87% or about 30% of the time.

PCR amplification relied on 60 Vbeta primers (plus 13 Jbeta primers). Here immunoSEQ multiplex PCR was the method, and the copy in TCRdb shows in-frame clones only, minus some. The table lists tens of thousands of clones, 75% to 80% of them singletons. Germline loops: CDR1 SGHTA, CDR2 FQGNSA. The trim removed 2 bases at V and 6 bases at J, leaving 7 bases unmatched. The CDR3 covers 16 residues. The count of this clone is one. As yet, its antigen is unknown. Sequencing was done on a sample of PBMCs. The rearrangement links TRBV7-2 to TRBJ2-2; 9 bases are shared with TRBD2. This TCR was recovered from a man aged 30-40 years in good health and CMV-seronegative. The CDR3 DNA reads TGTGCCAGCAGCTTACGTAGCGGGGGTATCGCCGGGGAGCTGTTTTTT. Protein sequence: CASSLRSGGIAGELFF.